The 23 T cell receptor beta chains below all came from one sample that was sequenced in a study of blood T cell repertoires in COVID-19 (dated by TCRdb to the early 2020s). Receptor amplification or capture employed the immunoSEQ multiplex PCR assay. The immuneACCESS repertoire file appears here via TCRdb, limited to in-frame rearrangements. These files lack a portion of the clones; in checked studies, under half of the deficit traces to unresolved V genes, and the cause of the others is not known. Here the sample has fewer than 450,000 clones; about 93% occur a single time. 2.5% to 4% of the sample comes from the top ten. Sample: peripheral blood. These receptors were collected from a woman aged 18-29 years who had recovered from COVID-19.

V usage is TRBV27 and J usage is TRBJ1-5, with a possible D match to TRBD1 (5 bases). Germline values: CDR1 MNHEY, CDR2 SMNVEV (reference sequence). Trimming shortened V by 5 bases and J by 3 bases, and 17 bases separated the two germline ends. This CDR3 spans 16 amino acids. CDR3 nucleotide sequence: TGTGCCAGCAGTCCTCGGAGGGCAGGGTTCAATCAGCCCCAGCATTTT. Translating it yields CASSPRRAGFNQPQHF.

The V gene is TRBV18, the J gene TRBJ2-2, with D possibly being TRBD2 (6 bases). The germline gives CDR1 KGHSH, CDR2 LQKENI. Trimming removed 5 bases at V and 3 bases at J, with 10 bases between. This CDR3 comprises 14 residues. The CDR3 DNA sequence: TGTGCCAGCTCATTAGCGGAGGACACCGGGGAGCTGTTTTTT. Protein sequence: CASSLAEDTGELFF.

The chain is built from TRBV4-3 and TRBJ1-2; TRBD1 matches at 8 bases. The CDR3 extends over 15 amino acids. The trim removed 4 bases at V and 2 bases at J, leaving 6 bases unmatched. Germline V gives CDR1 LGHNA, CDR2 YSLEER. CDR3: CASSPVRTGNYGYTF. In nucleotides, the CDR3 is TGCGCCAGCAGCCCCGTCCGGACAGGGAACTATGGCTACACCTTC.

The chain carries TRBV28 and TRBJ2-5; D ambiguous. CDR1 is MDHEN and CDR2 is SYDVKM in the germline V gene. The CDR3 is 12 amino acids. V gave up 6 bases and J gave up 6 bases, with 11 bases separating them. The CDR3 DNA follows: TGTGCCAGCAGCCCACAGCTGCAGACCCAGTACTTC. The encoded protein is CASSPQLQTQYF.

The chain links TRBV11-3 to TRBJ2-3; 11 bases align to TRBD2. Per germline, CDR1 SGHNT and CDR2 YENEEA. V lost 1 base and J lost 4; bases outside the gene matches: 4. The CDR3 consists of 16 residues. The CDR3 sequence: CASSLVLAGGPDTQYF. The CDR3 region has the DNA TGTGCCAGCAGCTTAGTCCTAGCGGGGGGCCCAGATACGCAGTATTTT.

V is TRBV7-2 and J is TRBJ1-2; no firm D call. The CDR3 consists of 15 residues. The V gene lost 6 bases and the J gene lost 1 base, with 15 bases spanning the gap. The germline gives CDR1 SGHTA, CDR2 FQGNSA. In DNA, the CDR3 is TGTGCCAGCAGACTTCTTGTGCGGGGTAACTATGGCTACACCTTC. It encodes CASRLLVRGNYGYTF.

The CDR3 DNA follows: TGCGCCAGCAGCTTGGACAGGAAGGGGACCCAGTACTTC. It encodes CASSLDRKGTQYF. This chain uses TRBV5-1 with TRBJ2-5, with D perhaps matching TRBD1 (5 bases). The CDR3 runs 13 residues. The ends were cut back, 0 bases at V and 7 bases at J, with 10 bases in the middle. Germline V gene sequence: CDR1 SGHRS, CDR2 YFSETQ.

This sequence joins TRBV28 and TRBJ1-2, with TRBD1 as a possible D gene (6 bases). Germline V gene data show CDR1 as MDHEN and CDR2 as SYDVKM. V lost 8 bases to trimming and J lost 0 bases, with 13 bases between them. The CDR3 has 14 amino acids. CDR3 nucleotides: TGTGCCAGCGGTGGGGACAACACTAACTATGGCTACACCTTC. It codes for CASGGDNTNYGYTF.

This rearrangement joins TRBV25-1 to TRBJ2-1, with TRBD2 identical over 13 bases. This CDR3 has 18 amino acids. Germline V CDR1 and CDR2: MGHDK, SYGVNS. The V gene end was trimmed by 3 bases and the J gene end by 3 bases; junction bases not matched to a gene: 8. In nucleotides, the CDR3 is TGTGCCAGCAGTGATTTTGCCGGGACTAGCGGGATCTACAATGAGCAGTTCTTC. Protein: CASSDFAGTSGIYNEQFF.

V gene TRBV6-5 combines with J gene TRBJ1-3, with 8 nucleotides matching TRBD1. J gave up 6 bases and V 6 bases, and 10 bases lay outside the gene matches. CDR1 is MNHEY, CDR2 SVGAGI, per germline. This CDR3 is 15 amino acids long. CDR3 DNA: TGTGCCAGCAGCCTAGACAGGGGAGGAGAAAACACCATATATTTT. This translates into CASSLDRGGENTIYF.

This clone has just one count. V and J are TRBV21-1 and TRBJ2-2; the table's D call, TRBD2, was not checked against the DNA. TRBV21-1 is labeled a pseudogene. This CDR3 contains 17 residues. The DNA of the CDR3 is TGTGCCAGCAGCAAAGCCGTGCAGACTAGTAGTACCGGGGAGCTGTTTTTT. It is translated as CASSKAVQTSSTGELFF.

The V gene is TRBV4-3, the J gene TRBJ1-1; TRBD1 agrees at 7 bases. Per the germline V gene, CDR1 is LGHNA and CDR2 is YSLEER. Trimming cost V 0 bases and J 4 bases; bases outside gene matches: 11. The length of the CDR3 is 17 residues. The CDR3 DNA reads TGCGCCAGCAGCCAAGAGGTGGCAGGGGGATCTAGCACTGAAGCTTTCTTT. Protein product: CASSQEVAGGSSTEAFF.

The chain employs TRBV5-6 and TRBJ1-5; possibly TRBD1 for D (6 bases). Trimming shortened V by 4 bases and J by 5 bases, and 19 bases separated the two germline ends. The CDR3 extends over 16 amino acids. Germline CDR1 and CDR2: SGHDT and YYEEEE. The CDR3 nucleotides read TGTGCCAGCAGCCGCCTAAGGGGGGGCCCGGATCAGCCCCAGCATTTT. Translation gives CASSRLRGGPDQPQHF.

The chain recombines TRBV6-5 with TRBJ1-2, with unresolved D. Germline CDR1 and CDR2: MNHEY and SVGAGI. The CDR3 runs 13 residues. V lost 6 bases, J lost 3 bases, and 11 bases lay in between. The CDR3 bases are TGTGCCAGCAGCCGGTCTAAAGACTATGGCTACACCTTC. Protein sequence: CASSRSKDYGYTF.

The chain employs TRBV11-3 and TRBJ1-4; D might be TRBD1 (5 bases). Trimming left V 1 base short and J 8 bases short, with 17 bases between. Germline lookup yields CDR1 SGHNT and CDR2 YENEEA. CDR3 length: 16 amino acids. The chain's CDR3 is CASSLGGVPRGEKLFF. CDR3 nucleotides: TGTGCCAGCAGCTTAGGGGGGGTCCCTCGCGGAGAAAAACTGTTTTTT. Looking up the rest from reference TRBV11-3 and TRBJ1-4 gives the full variable domain: EAGVVQSPRYKIIEKKQPVAFWCNPISGHNTLYWYLQNLGQGPELLIRYENEEAVDDSQLPKDRFSAERLKGVDSTLKIQPAELGDSAVYLCASSLGGVPRGEKLFFGSGTQLSVL.

The rearrangement joins TRBV2 to TRBJ1-6, with 8 bases identical to TRBD1. After removal of 4 bases from V and 1 base from J, the junction contained 3 bases not matched to a gene. CDR1 SNHLY and CDR2 FYNNEI come from the germline V gene. The CDR3 runs 16 residues. CDR3 nucleotides: TGTGCCAGCAGTGGGCAGGGGGCTTCCTATAATTCACCCCTCCACTTT. It specifies CASSGQGASYNSPLHF.

This clone was picked up one time. This chain links TRBV27 with TRBJ1-3, with D maybe TRBD1 (5 bases). The V end was cut by 5 bases, the J end by 1 base, with 9 bases between. CDR1 is MNHEY, CDR2 SMNVEV, per germline (reference sequence). This CDR3 has 14 residues. CDR3 loop: CASSISGSGNTIYF. The DNA for the CDR3 is TGTGCCAGCAGTATCTCAGGGTCTGGAAACACCATATATTTT.

The J gene is TRBJ2-2, the V gene TRBV7-9; 7 nucleotides match TRBD1. Germline loops: CDR1 SEHNR, CDR2 FQNEAQ (reference sequence). This CDR3 spans 14 amino acids. The junction had 4 bases not matched to a gene; V was cut back by 3 bases and J by 6 bases. In nucleotides, the CDR3 is TGTGCCAGCAGCTTTCGACAGGGTCCCGGGGAGCTGTTTTTT. It encodes CASSFRQGPGELFF.

This chain connects TRBV5-1 to TRBJ1-1; 10 bases fit TRBD1. V was clipped by 3 bases and J by 4 bases; unmatched bases: 3. CDR1 is SGHRS and CDR2 is YFSETQ in the germline V gene. The CDR3 runs to 14 residues. DNA for the CDR3: TGCGCCAGCAGCTCGGGACAGGGGCTCACTGAAGCTTTCTTT. It is translated as CASSSGQGLTEAFF.

The chain has TRBV5-8 and TRBJ2-1, with 7 bases lining up with TRBD2. The CDR3 contains 15 residues. The J segment lost 4 bases and the V segment lost 1 base, leaving 5 bases of the junction unmatched. Germline V gene lookup returns CDR1 SGHTS and CDR2 YDEGEE. CDR3 in amino acids: CASSLTGGPYNEQFF. For the CDR3, the DNA is TGTGCCAGCAGCTTGACGGGAGGCCCTTACAATGAGCAGTTCTTC.

The CDR3 region is CAGISPGQETQYF. The CDR3 coding sequence is TGTGCCGGAATTAGTCCGGGGCAAGAGACCCAGTACTTC. The rearrangement links TRBV7-9 to TRBJ2-5; D perhaps matches TRBD2 (5 bases). V lost 11 bases and J 2 bases, leaving 15 bases between the germline ends. CDR3 size: 13 residues. Germline V gene sequence: CDR1 SEHNR, CDR2 FQNEAQ (reference sequence).

This chain links TRBV20-1 with TRBJ2-5; 7 nucleotides align to TRBD2. Per germline, CDR1 DFQATT and CDR2 SNEGSKA (reference sequence). The V segment lost 3 bases and the J segment 5 bases; nucleotides outside the gene matches: 6. The CDR3 contains 13 residues. The CDR3 nucleotides are TGCAGTGCTAGTTACGCGGGAGTGGAGACCCAGTACTTC. It yields the protein CSASYAGVETQYF.

DNA for the CDR3: TGTGCCAGTAGTATAGTAGAGGGCGAAGCTTTCTTT. It encodes CASSIVEGEAFF. This chain links TRBV19 with TRBJ1-1; D gene uncertain. The germline V and J ends were trimmed by 1 base and 8 bases, with 8 bases remaining between them. Germline-derived CDR1 and CDR2 are LNHDA and SQIVND (reference sequence). CDR3 length: 12 amino acids.